This T cell receptor (beta chain) was observed in a study of blood T cell repertoires in COVID-19. The table came from immunoSEQ multiplex PCR; TCRdb's copy has only in-frame clones and leaves some out. Seen here are some 400,000 clones, about 80% observed once, and the top ten hold 1.1%. Germline V lookup: CDR1 SGHTA, CDR2 FQGNSA. The CDR3 has 15 amino acids. With 2 bases removed from V and 11 bases from J, the gap between germline ends came to 16 bases. The sequenced sample was peripheral blood. The clonotype was recovered from a human donor with acute or convalescent COVID-19. The donor label of this sample is uncertain. The chain recombines TRBV7-2 with TRBJ1-6, with D unresolved. CDR3 nucleotide sequence: TGTGCCAGCAGCTTACTCGGACTTAATCGGGCACCCCTCCACTTT. It specifies CASSLLGLNRAPLHF.